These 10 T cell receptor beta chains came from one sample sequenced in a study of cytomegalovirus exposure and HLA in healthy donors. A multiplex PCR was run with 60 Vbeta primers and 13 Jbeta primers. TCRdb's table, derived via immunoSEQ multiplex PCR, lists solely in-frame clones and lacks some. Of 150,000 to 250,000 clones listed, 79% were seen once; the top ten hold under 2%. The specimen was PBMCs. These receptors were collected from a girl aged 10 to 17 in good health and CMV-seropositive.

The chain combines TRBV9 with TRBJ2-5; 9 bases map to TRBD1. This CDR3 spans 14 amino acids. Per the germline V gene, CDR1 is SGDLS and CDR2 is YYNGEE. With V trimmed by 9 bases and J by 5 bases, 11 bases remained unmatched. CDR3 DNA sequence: TGTGCCATTTGGTGGGACAGGGCCGGGGAGACCCAGTACTTC. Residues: CAIWWDRAGETQYF.

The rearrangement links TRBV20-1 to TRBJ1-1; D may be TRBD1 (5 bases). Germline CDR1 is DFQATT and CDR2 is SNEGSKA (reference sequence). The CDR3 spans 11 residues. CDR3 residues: CRSEQGVKAFF. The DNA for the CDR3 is TGCAGATCGGAGCAGGGCGTTAAAGCTTTCTTT.

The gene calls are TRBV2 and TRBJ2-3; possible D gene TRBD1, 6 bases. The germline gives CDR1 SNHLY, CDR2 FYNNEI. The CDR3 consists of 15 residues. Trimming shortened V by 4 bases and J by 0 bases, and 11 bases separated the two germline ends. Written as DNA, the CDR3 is TGTGCCAGCAGTGGGGACATCTCTAGCACAGATACGCAGTATTTT. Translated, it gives CASSGDISSTDTQYF.

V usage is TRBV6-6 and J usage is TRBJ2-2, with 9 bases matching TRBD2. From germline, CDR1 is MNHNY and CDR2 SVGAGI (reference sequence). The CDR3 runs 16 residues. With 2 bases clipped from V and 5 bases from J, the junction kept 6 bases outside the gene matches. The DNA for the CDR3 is TGTGCCAGCAGTTACGTGGCTAGCGGGAAAACCGGGGAGCTGTTTTTT. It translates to CASSYVASGKTGELFF.

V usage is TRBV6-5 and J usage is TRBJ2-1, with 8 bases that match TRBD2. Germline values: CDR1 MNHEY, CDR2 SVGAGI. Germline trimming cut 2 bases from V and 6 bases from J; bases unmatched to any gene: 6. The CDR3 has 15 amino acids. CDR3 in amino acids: CASSYAGGPRNEQFF. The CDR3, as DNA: TGTGCCAGCAGTTACGCGGGGGGCCCCCGCAATGAGCAGTTCTTC.

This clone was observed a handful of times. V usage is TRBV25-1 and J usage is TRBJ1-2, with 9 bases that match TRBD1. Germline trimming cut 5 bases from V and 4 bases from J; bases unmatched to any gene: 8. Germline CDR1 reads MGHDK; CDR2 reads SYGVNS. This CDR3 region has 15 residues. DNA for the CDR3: TGTGCCAGCAGTCGGACAGGGGATTTGCCCTATGGCTACACCTTC. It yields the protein CASSRTGDLPYGYTF.

The CDR3 nucleotides are TGTGCCAGCAGCCGGAGGGATAATGAAGCTTTCTTT. It encodes CASSRRDNEAFF. The rearrangement uses TRBV27 and TRBJ1-1, with no clear D. Trimming took 6 bases from V and 7 from J, leaving 12 bases between them. Germline CDR1 MNHEY, CDR2 SMNVEV (reference sequence). This CDR3 is built from 12 residues.

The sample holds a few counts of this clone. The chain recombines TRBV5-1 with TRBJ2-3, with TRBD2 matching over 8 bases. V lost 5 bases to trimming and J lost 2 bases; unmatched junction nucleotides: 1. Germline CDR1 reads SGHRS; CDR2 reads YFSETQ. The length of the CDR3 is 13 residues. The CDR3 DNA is TGCGCCAGCAGGGGACTAGTCACAGATACGCAGTATTTT. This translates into CASRGLVTDTQYF.

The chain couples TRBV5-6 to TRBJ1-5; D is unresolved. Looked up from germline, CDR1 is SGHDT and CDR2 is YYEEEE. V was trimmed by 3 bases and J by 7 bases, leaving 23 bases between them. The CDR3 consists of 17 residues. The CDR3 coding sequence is TGTGCCAGCAGCTCAACTACCCAGAGGGCAATAGGCCAGCCCCAGCATTTT. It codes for CASSSTTQRAIGQPQHF.

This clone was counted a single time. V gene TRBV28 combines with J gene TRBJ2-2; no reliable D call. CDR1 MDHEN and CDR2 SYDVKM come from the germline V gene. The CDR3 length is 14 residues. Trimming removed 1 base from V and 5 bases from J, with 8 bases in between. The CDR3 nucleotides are TGTGCCAGCAGTTTATTTGCAGGAACCGGGGAGCTGTTTTTT. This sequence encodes CASSLFAGTGELFF.